The clone carrying this T cell receptor (beta chain) was seen repeatedly, ten times or more. Antigen unknown. CDR3 length: 14 amino acids. Trimming cost V 2 bases and J 5 bases, with 9 bases left between them. Germline V gene lookup returns CDR1 SGHTA and CDR2 FQGTGA. The data belong to a study of T cell repertoires in cytomegalovirus infection. TCRdb re-derived calls from the reads in MiXCR, one entry per CDR3 protein. The sample holds about 490,000 distinct CDR3 sequences; more than 25% are singletons and the top ten take around 13%. Notes on the study in general: Dominant in the ex vivo response were TCR beta clonotypes restricted by HLA-C and specific for CMV.

Sequences were obtained from PBMCs. The rearrangement uses TRBV7-3 and TRBJ2-2; D might be TRBD2 (6 bases). This clonotype was sampled from a human donor in good health (CMV status not recorded). Some clones in this sample may be carry-over from other donors' samples. CDR3 amino acids: CASSLGGITGELFF. CDR3 nucleotides: TGTGCCAGCAGCTTAGGGGGGATAACCGGGGAGCTGTTTTTT. The whole variable domain, filled in from reference TRBV7-3 and TRBJ2-2, reads GAGVSQTPSNKVTEKGKYVELRCDPISGHTALYWYRQSLGQGPEFLIYFQGTGAADDSGLPNDRFFAVRPEGSVSTLKIQRTERGDSAVYLCASSLGGITGELFFGEGSRLTVL.